This T cell receptor (beta chain) was sequenced in a study of beta chain features in type 1 diabetes. As regards this clone: The antigen remains undetermined. Other DNA sequences of this sample code for an identical CDR3.

Findings of the study overall: Fewer junction insertions and more nucleotide deletions appeared in type 1 diabetes patients.

CDR1 and CDR2 from the germline V gene are SGHRS and YFSETQ. CDR3 length equals 15 residues. V trimming: 4 bases; J trimming: 2 bases; junction bases outside the gene matches: 2. TCRB transcripts that were expressed got sequenced, as all of the isolated RNA had been reverse transcribed. Here immunoSEQ multiplex PCR was the method, and the copy in TCRdb shows in-frame clones only, minus some. The table includes hundreds of thousands of clones, roughly 31% detected once. Material for sequencing was naive CD4+ T cells from blood. V gene TRBV5-1 combines with J gene TRBJ2-5, with 13 bases matching TRBD2. The sequence was collected from a man younger than 35 in good health. The CDR3 DNA is TGCGCCAGCAGCCCGGGACTAGCGGGGCAAGAGACCCAGTACTTC. Its protein is CASSPGLAGQETQYF.